This TCR beta chain was observed in a study of OX40 agonist ivuxolimab in advanced cancers. As for the study more broadly: Ivuxolimab was a fully human IgG2 agonistic monoclonal antibody targeting the costimulatory receptor OX40 (CD134). Intravenous ivuxolimab was administered to patients every 2 weeks at six dose levels: 0.01, 0.1, 0.3, 1.5, 3 and 10 mg/kg. The paper reports the monotherapy dose-escalation portion (N = 52 patients) of the phase I ivuxolimab trial. The dose-escalation cohort was roughly 80% male with a mean age of 60 years, ranging from roughly 23 to 90. Among the roughly 50 dose-escalation patients, around 19 had hepatocellular carcinoma, roughly 15 melanoma, 9 renal cell carcinoma and 9 head and neck cancer. Three dose-escalation patients achieved partial responses, one with hepatocellular carcinoma and two with cutaneous melanoma. Peripheral TCRbeta sequencing was intended to test whether TCR sequence diversity was altered and clonal T-cell expansion was caused by ivuxolimab. Prior anti-PD-1, anti-PD-L1 or anti-CTLA-4 therapy was permitted, and roughly two fifths of dose-escalation patients had received checkpoint inhibitors. The study at large found these results: Partial responders in the 0.1-3.0 mg/kg groups had among the lowest normalized peripheral clonal expansion, especially among CD8+ T cells. At doses of 0.1 to 3.0 mg/kg, clonal expansion of both CD4+ and CD8+ T cells in blood was seen between baseline and week 6. After ivuxolimab, more expanded clones were found on average in CD8+ T cells than in CD4+ T cells. Low levels of normalized T-cell clonal expansion were also shown by some nonresponding patients. The antigen specificity of the clonally expanded peripheral T cells was not determined.

According to the germline V gene (reference sequence), CDR1 reads SEHNR and CDR2 reads FQNEAQ. V drops 3 bases and J drops 6 bases, leaving 21 bases in between. Including the terminal cysteine and phenylalanine, the CDR3 comprises 17 residues. The CDR3 DNA has 51 bases and is translated from base 1. Patients with autoimmune disease history or receiving systemic immunosuppression were excluded from the trial. Peripheral blood for TCR sequencing was drawn from every dose cohort at baseline, at cycle 4 day 1 and at cycle 7 day 1. Samples came from an open-label, multicenter, first-in-human phase I dose-escalation trial of ivuxolimab. Adults with locally advanced or metastatic melanoma, renal cell, hepatocellular, or head and neck squamous cell carcinoma were enrolled in the trial. Before TCR sequencing, CD4+ and CD8+ T cells were separately sorted from peripheral blood. Genomic DNA was extracted from sorted cells for sequencing of the TCRbeta CDR3 region. The immunoSEQ Assay was used for sequencing of TCRbeta CDR3 regions. As stored in TCRdb, this immuneACCESS dataset retains in-frame rearrangements with V and J assigned. A fraction of the clones does not appear; measured against another copy, unresolved V genes explain less than half of the discrepancy, and the remainder lacks a known reason. Here the sample has around 80,000 clones; about 80% occur a single time. The top ten clones comprise less than 3.5% of the sample.

Note on this clone: There is no known antigen for this receptor. The input lacks base qualities; no much larger clone sits a single base away.

The rearranged chain carries TRBV7-9 and TRBJ2-4, with the D gene possibly TRBD1 or TRBD2, each one fitting 6 bases. This receptor was identified in an adult with an advanced solid tumor such as melanoma, head and neck, liver or kidney cancer. Specimen: CD4+ or CD8+ T cells sorted from blood, collected in a trial of the OX40 agonist ivuxolimab. The CDR3: CASSFVRTAGGLNIQYF. At the DNA level, the sequence is TGTGCCAGCAGCTTTGTGCGGACAGCCGGAGGGCTAAACATTCAGTACTTC.